Sequencing of this T cell receptor beta chain was carried out in a study of cytomegalovirus exposure and HLA in healthy donors (dated 2017 in TCRdb). About the investigation overall: An earlier analysis of fewer than 750 of the donors reported 276 Gb of sequence data and 100 million to 120 million unique TCR beta sequences obtained from about 180 million T cells. The later analysis used no new phenotypic data to find candidate immune exposures, relying instead on TCR beta sequences and their occurrence across donors. Because of strong linkage in the cohort, roughly five DR-DQ haplotypes were treated as single units for association and clustering. Of the approximately 370 genotyped donors, 75% to 85% were placed in the genetic ancestry cluster associated with self-reported Caucasian donors. To predict cytomegalovirus infection status, the study combined high-throughput TCR immunosequencing, statistical association of individual TCRs with disease status, and machine learning. A later analysis re-analyzed previously published TCR beta repertoires from several hundred donors and added high-resolution HLA genotyping to study TCR occurrence patterns. To decide whether each TCR beta V gene segment behaved as functional or pseudogenic, an earlier analysis of some 600 of the donors relied on high-throughput TCR beta sequencing. Every repertoire in the discovery cohort had been generated on one and the same sequencing platform. The aim of the study was to test whether cataloging public T cell receptors could identify signatures of past pathogen exposure. Alongside the repertoire data, information on donor age, sex, ethnicity and CMV serostatus was compiled. Using immunosequencing, the study profiled T cell repertoires from some 670 subjects and related those repertoires to cytomegalovirus serostatus. Typing coverage differed by locus: A, B, C, DRB1 and DQB1 were typed in roughly 620-630 donors, DQA1 in about 560, DPA1 in over 600, and DPB1 in 450 to 490. Among a few hundred genotyped donors of the cohort, an average of roughly 240,000 unique TCR beta nucleotide sequences were sequenced per donor, around 20% of them non-productive. A later genetic analysis took genome-wide SNP genotypes for about three fifths of the 666 donors and used that subset as a discovery cohort. Along with the approximately 700-subject first cohort, a separate validation cohort of 120 different subjects was used. Around 320 gigabases of sequencing data and approximately 84 million unique TCR sequences were included in an early release covering about 700 HLA-typed donors. Both class I and class II loci were covered by HLA typing, at four-digit resolution.

The method was the immunoSEQ multiplex PCR assay. A mixture of 60 forward primers for TCR Vbeta segments and 13 reverse primers for TCR Jbeta segments was used in the multiplex PCR. A multiplex PCR assay on genomic DNA amplified the CDR3 region of rearranged TCR beta genes. The Illumina HiSeq System was used to sequence the amplified TCR beta libraries as 87-base-pair reads. The paper's data handling went like this. Across the roughly 600 repertoires, a later analysis counted approximately 75 million unique TCR beta chains, some 11 million of which were shared by at least two donors. Raw reads were error-corrected and collapsed into unique sequences by a nearest-neighbor algorithm in which closely related sequences were merged to remove PCR and sequencing errors. To assign V, D and J gene segments, CDR3 sequences were aligned to IMGT reference sequences. For a sequence to be retained, a match of at least six nucleotides was required to both a V gene segment and a J gene segment. Rearrangements were classified as productive when the CDR3 lacked stop codons and remained in frame with V and J, and all other rearrangements were classified as non-productive. CDR3 was defined according to IMGT convention as the region running from the second conserved V-encoded cysteine to the conserved J-encoded phenylalanine. Sequences without an unambiguous match to a single V gene segment were excluded from the earlier analysis of about 600 of the donors. In an earlier analysis of some 590 of the donors, a V segment was called functional when productive rearrangements were above 56.7%, and segregating when the standard deviation between donors exceeded 5%. To diagnose cytomegalovirus status from the catalog of TCR beta chain sequences, a statistical classification framework was built. A later analysis assigned V and J genes by comparing TCR nucleotide sequences with IMGT/GENE-DB human TR gene sequences. In a later analysis, CDR3 sequences and most-parsimonious VDJ recombination scenarios were assigned using the TCRdist pipeline. In a later analysis, each TCR beta chain was defined by its CDR3 amino acid sequence together with its V-gene family, and reads without a unique V-gene family were excluded. To address suspected cross-contamination and a sequencing artifact, a later analysis removed some 620 highly shared, low-generation-probability nucleotide sequences. For each public chain, a later analysis derived a clonal expansion index from normalized ranks of inferred template counts within each repertoire. In a later analysis, generation probabilities were computed using a VDJ recombination model fitted to out-of-frame rearrangements, and the results were checked against IGoR. Hypergeometric tests were used in a later analysis to score TCR-TCR, TCR-HLA and TCR-CMV co-occurrence, with a repertoire-size bias correction applied to the TCR pairs. A later analysis estimated false discovery rates by permuting HLA or CMV assignments 20 times. In a later analysis, co-occurring TCRs were grouped using DBSCAN, with TCRdist sequence similarity added in when clustering inside HLA-allele-positive subsets. Repertoires with fewer than 30,000 or more than 120,000 public chains were left out of co-occurrence clustering, as were about 5 repertoires with anomalous nucleotide sharing. TCRdb retrieved this table from immuneACCESS and kept in-frame rearrangements only. Not all clones are present; in checked studies, unresolved V genes account for under half, and no reason is known for the remainder. V, J and clone size were drawn from that table, and D and trimming were deduced from the DNA. Counted in this sample were about 130,000 clones; 74% of them appeared once. The top ten clones comprise approximately 4% of the sample.

The cohort comprised around 690 healthy bone marrow donors. At the time of sampling, all cohort members were nominally healthy, though unrecorded immune exposures were likely present. The donor was CMV seropositive and was included in the group of approximately 300 seropositive cohort members. A peripheral blood sample was collected from each donor, and TCR beta sequencing was performed on peripheral blood mononuclear cells. The Qiagen DNeasy Blood Extraction Kit was used to extract genomic DNA from the blood cell samples. This clone was picked up one time. This receptor's antigen is unknown. Base qualities are not at hand, and no much larger clone is one base apart. Overall results and qualifications from the work: Several of the top co-occurrence clusters appeared to be linked to parvovirus B19, influenza, CMV and Epstein-Barr virus, according to a later analysis. Some IMGT-functional V segments, including TRBV6-2 and TRBV6-3, could not be told apart with the 87-base-pair reads, so those segments were excluded. A few of the identified cytomegalovirus-associated TCR beta chains were confirmed in vitro to be specific for cytomegalovirus antigens. The authors suggested that the approach could potentially be extended to other disease states and immunological phenotypes. A further reported finding was that TCR beta sequences accurately predicted the HLA-A and HLA-B alleles for most subjects in the first cohort. Correlated functional status among segregating V segments might be attributable to linkage disequilibrium, but an unknown experimental factor could not be ruled out. HLA typing was unavailable for some donors at each locus, so association tests used only the typed subset. Most CMV-associated TCR beta chains appeared to be HLA-restricted in a later analysis, and the HLA associations seemed to be driven largely by CMV exposure. A later genetic analysis reported fewer N-insertions in productive TCRs among donors in an Asian-associated ancestry cluster than the roughly 720-donor mean. Compared with equally common non-associated chains, HLA-associated TCR beta chains in a later analysis were more clonally expanded and had lower generation probabilities. Specific HLA alleles were associated with more than 15,000 TCR beta sequences at a false discovery rate of 0.05 in a later analysis. Across donors, most TCR sequences were observed very rarely, whereas some public TCRs were present in many individuals. The classifier was reported to diagnose cytomegalovirus status with high specificity and sensitivity in both the original cohort and the validation cohort. The sequencing pipeline was judged likely to have produced a cluster of highly shared sequence variants as a technical artifact. This cohort had only TCR beta chains sequenced, and the lack of alpha or paired-chain data limited which features could be detected. In an earlier analysis of roughly 560 of the donors, most TCR beta V segments were observed in productive rearrangements about 90% or about 30% of the time, broadly matching IMGT annotations. In a later analysis, TCR association rates were found to vary across HLA loci, with the most associated TCRs seen for DRB1 alleles and the fewest for HLA-C alleles. The earlier analysis of some 540 of the donors excluded roughly 17 rarely observed V segments, including chromosome 9 orphons, because counts were too low. An association between a missense DCLRE1C variant and V-gene and J-gene trimming of TCR beta chains was found in a later genetic analysis and replicated in an independent cohort. The presence/absence analyses assumed that sequencing depth was roughly uniform across donors, and that assumption may not be true. For the cohort, immune exposure information was limited to CMV serostatus. The study gave a list of some 150 TCR beta chains associated with cytomegalovirus. Assigning TCR associations to individual alleles was difficult when HLA alleles, especially DR and DQ, strongly co-occurred.

V is cut by 4 bases and J by 2 bases, and the space between the germline ends is 9 bases. Its CDR3 holds 15 amino acids, cysteine through phenylalanine. The DNA shown is the 45-base CDR3, in frame from base 1. CDR1 is given as MNHEY and CDR2 as SMNVEV, both from the germline V gene (reference sequence). The sequenced sample consisted of PBMCs. This receptor was taken from a man younger than 35 in good health and CMV-seropositive. The chain couples TRBV27 to TRBJ2-6; the D gene lacks a confident call. The nucleotides are TGTGCCAGCAGTTATCAGGCCACTGGGGCCAACGTCCTGACTTTC. Translated, it gives CASSYQATGANVLTF. Reference TRBV27 and TRBJ2-6 proteins supply the regions before and after the CDR3; the full variable domain is: EAQVTQNPRYLITVTGKKLTVTCSQNMNHEYMSWYRQDPGLGLRQIYYSMNVEVTDKGDVPEGYKVSRKEKRNFPLILESPSPNQTSLYFCASSYQATGANVLTFGAGSRLTVL.